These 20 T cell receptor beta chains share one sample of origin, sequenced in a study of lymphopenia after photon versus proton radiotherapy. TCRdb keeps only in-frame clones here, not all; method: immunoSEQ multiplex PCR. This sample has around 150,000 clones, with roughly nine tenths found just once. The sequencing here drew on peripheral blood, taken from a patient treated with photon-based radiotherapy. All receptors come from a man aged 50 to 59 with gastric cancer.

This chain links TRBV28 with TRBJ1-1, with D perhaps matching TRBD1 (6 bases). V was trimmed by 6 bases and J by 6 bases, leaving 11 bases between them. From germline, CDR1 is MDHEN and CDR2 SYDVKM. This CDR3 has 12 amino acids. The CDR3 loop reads CASSLKGAEAFF. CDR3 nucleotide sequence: TGTGCCAGCAGCCTGAAGGGGGCTGAAGCTTTCTTT.

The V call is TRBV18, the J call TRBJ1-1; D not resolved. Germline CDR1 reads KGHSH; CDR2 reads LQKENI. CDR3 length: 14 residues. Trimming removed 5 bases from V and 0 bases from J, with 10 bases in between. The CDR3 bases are TGTGCCAGCTCAACTGGGTTAATGAACACTGAAGCTTTCTTT. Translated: CASSTGLMNTEAFF.

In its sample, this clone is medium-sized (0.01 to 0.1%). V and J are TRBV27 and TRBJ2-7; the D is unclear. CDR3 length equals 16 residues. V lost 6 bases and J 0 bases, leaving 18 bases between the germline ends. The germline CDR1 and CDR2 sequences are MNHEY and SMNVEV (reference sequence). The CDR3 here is CASRPMGAVVSYEQYF. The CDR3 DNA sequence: TGTGCCAGCAGACCCATGGGCGCTGTGGTCTCCTACGAGCAGTACTTC.

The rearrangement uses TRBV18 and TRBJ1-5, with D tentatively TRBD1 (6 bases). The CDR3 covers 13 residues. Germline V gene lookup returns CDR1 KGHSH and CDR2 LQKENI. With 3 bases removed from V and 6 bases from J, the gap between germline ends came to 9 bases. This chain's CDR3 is CASSPQGTQPQHF. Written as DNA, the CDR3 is TGTGCCAGCTCACCCCAGGGGACTCAGCCCCAGCATTTT.

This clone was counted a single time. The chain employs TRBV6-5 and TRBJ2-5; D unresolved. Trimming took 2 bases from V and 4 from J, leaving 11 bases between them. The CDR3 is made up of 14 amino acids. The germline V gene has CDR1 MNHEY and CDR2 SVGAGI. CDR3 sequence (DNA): TGTGCCAGCAGTTACATAGCCACTCGAGAGACCCAGTACTTC. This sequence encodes CASSYIATRETQYF.

The CDR3 DNA reads TGTGCCAGCAGCTTAGGTGGGACAGGGCACTACGAGCAGTACTTC. This encodes CASSLGGTGHYEQYF. The chain joins TRBV7-2 to TRBJ2-7; 9 bases match TRBD1. Germline-derived CDR1 and CDR2 are SGHTA and FQGNSA. J was trimmed by 3 bases and V by 1 base; bases with no gene match: 4. The CDR3 has 15 residues. The full variable domain, its missing parts supplied by reference TRBV7-2 and TRBJ2-7, is GAGVSQSPSNKVTEKGKDVELRCDPISGHTALYWYRQSLGQGLEFLIYFQGNSAPDKSGLPSDRFSAERTGGSVSTLTIQRTQQEDSAVYLCASSLGGTGHYEQYFGPGTRLTVT.

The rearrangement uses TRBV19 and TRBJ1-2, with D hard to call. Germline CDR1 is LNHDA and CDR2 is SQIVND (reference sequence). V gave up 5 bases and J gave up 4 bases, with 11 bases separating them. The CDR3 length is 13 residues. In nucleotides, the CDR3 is TGTGCCAGTAGTCCTGAACACCTCTATGGCTACACCTTC. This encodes CASSPEHLYGYTF.

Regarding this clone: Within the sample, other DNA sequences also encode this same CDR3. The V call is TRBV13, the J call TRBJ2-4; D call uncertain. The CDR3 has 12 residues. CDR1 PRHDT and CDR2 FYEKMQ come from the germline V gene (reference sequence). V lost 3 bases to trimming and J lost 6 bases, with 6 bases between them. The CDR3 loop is CASSFGRNIQYF. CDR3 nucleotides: TGTGCCAGCAGCTTCGGCCGAAACATTCAGTACTTC.

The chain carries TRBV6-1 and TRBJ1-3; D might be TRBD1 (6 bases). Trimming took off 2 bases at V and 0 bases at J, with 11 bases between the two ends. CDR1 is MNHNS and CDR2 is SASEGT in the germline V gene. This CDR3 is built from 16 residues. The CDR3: CASSERDIFSGNTIYF. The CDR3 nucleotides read TGTGCCAGCAGTGAAAGGGACATTTTCTCTGGAAACACCATATATTTT.

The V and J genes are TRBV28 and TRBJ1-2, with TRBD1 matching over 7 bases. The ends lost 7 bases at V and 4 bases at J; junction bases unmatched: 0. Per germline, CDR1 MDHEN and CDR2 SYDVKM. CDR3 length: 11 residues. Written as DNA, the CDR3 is TGTGCCAGCAACAGGGGCTATGGCTACACCTTC. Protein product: CASNRGYGYTF.

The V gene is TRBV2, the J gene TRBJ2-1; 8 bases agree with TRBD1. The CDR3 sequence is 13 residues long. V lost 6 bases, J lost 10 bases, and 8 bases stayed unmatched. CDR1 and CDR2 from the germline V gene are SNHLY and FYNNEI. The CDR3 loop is CASRSGQGTEQFF. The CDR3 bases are TGTGCCAGCAGGTCAGGACAGGGTACGGAGCAGTTCTTC.

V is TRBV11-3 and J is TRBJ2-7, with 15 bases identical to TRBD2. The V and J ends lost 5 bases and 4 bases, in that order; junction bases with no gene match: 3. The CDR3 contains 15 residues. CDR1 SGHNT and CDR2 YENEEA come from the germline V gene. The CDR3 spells CASSPGTSGRYEQYF. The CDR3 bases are TGTGCCAGCAGCCCTGGGACTAGCGGGAGGTACGAGCAGTACTTC.

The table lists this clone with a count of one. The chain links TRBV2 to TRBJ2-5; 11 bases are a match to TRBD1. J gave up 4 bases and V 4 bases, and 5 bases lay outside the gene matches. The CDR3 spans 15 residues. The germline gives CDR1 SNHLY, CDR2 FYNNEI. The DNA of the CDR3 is TGTGCCAGCAGTGCCGGACAGGGGGCCCGAGAGACCCAGTACTTC. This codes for CASSAGQGARETQYF.

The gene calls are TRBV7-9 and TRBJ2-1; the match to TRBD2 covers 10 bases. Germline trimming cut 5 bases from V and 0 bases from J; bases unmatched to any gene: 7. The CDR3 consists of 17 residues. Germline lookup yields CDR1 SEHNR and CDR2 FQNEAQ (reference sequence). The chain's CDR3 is CASSLYSGRSSYNEQFF. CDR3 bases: TGTGCCAGCAGCCTGTATAGCGGGAGGAGCTCCTACAATGAGCAGTTCTTC. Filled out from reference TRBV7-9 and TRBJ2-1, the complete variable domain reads DTGVSQNPRHKITKRGQNVTFRCDPISEHNRLYWYRQTLGQGPEFLTYFQNEAQLEKSRLLSDRFSAERPKGSFSTLEIQRTEQGDSAMYLCASSLYSGRSSYNEQFFGPGTRLTVL.

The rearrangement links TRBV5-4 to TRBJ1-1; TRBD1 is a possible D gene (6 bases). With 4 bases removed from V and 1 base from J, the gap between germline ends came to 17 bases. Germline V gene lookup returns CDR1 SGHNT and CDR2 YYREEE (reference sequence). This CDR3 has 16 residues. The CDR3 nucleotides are TGTGCCAGCAGCCCTGGGGGACAAAGTAGGAACACTGAAGCTTTCTTT. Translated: CASSPGGQSRNTEAFF.

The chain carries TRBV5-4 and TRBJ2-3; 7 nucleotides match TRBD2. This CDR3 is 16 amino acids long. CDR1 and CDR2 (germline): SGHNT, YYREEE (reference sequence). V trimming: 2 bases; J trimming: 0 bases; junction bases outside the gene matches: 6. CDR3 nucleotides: TGTGCCAGCAGCTTAGACCCTAGCGGAAGCACAGATACGCAGTATTTT. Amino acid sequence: CASSLDPSGSTDTQYF.

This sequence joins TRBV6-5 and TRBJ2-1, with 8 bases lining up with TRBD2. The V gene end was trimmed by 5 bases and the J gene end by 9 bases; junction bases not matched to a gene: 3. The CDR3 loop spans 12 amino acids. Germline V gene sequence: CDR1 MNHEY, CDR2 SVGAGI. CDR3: CASSQRGSEQFF. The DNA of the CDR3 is TGTGCCAGCAGTCAGCGGGGGAGTGAGCAGTTCTTC.

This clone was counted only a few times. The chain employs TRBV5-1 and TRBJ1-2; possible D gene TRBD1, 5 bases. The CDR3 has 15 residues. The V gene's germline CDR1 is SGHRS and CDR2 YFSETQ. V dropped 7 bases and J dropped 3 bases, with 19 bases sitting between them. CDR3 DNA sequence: TGCGCCAGCCGTCTTAGGGGATTTGGGGACTATGGCTACACCTTC. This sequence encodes CASRLRGFGDYGYTF. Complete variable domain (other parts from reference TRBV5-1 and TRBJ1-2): KAGVTQTPRYLIKTRGQQVTLSCSPISGHRSVSWYQQTPGQGLQFLFEYFSETQRNKGNFPGRFSGRQFSNSRSEMNVSTLELGDSALYLCASRLRGFGDYGYTFGSGTRLTVV.

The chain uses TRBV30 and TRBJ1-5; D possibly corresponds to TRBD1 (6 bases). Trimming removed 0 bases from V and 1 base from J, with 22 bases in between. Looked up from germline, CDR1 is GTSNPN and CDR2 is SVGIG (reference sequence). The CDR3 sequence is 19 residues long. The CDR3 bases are TGTGCCTGGAGTGTACACAGGGATTTCTTAGCGTTGAGCAATCAGCCCCAGCATTTT. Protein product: CAWSVHRDFLALSNQPQHF.

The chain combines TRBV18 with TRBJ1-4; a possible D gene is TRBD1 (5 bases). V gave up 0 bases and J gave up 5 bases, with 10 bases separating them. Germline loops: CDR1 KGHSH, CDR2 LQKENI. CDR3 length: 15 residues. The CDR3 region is CASSPPGRRNEKLFF. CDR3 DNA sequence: TGTGCCAGCTCACCACCGGGACGAAGAAATGAAAAACTGTTTTTT. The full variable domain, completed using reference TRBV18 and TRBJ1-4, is NAGVMQNPRHLVRRRGQEARLRCSPMKGHSHVYWYRQLPEEGLKFMVYLQKENIIDESGMPKERFSAEFPKEGPSILRIQQVVRGDSAAYFCASSPPGRRNEKLFFGSGTQLSVL.